This T cell receptor (beta chain) was captured by sequencing in a study of blood T cell repertoires in COVID-19. The overall study: Spain, Italy and the United States supplied samples that represented acute and convalescent COVID-19. In each case, the material was cDNA or gDNA derived from T cells, B-cell-depleted T cells, or PBMCs.

Germline V lookup: CDR1 SGHNT, CDR2 YYREEE (reference sequence). This CDR3 is 15 amino acids long. Trimming pared 3 bases from V and 5 bases from J, leaving 17 bases between. Under the authors' procedure: For nucleated cells, counts were estimated from reference gene primer amplification. TCRdb's table, derived via immunoSEQ multiplex PCR, lists solely in-frame clones and lacks some. V, J and clone size reflect that table, while D and trimming were determined from the DNA. The sample holds 30,000 to 40,000 clones, 75% to 90% seen once. The sequenced sample consisted of peripheral blood. This TCR derives from a man aged 45 to 65 with active or convalescent COVID-19. This rearrangement joins TRBV5-4 to TRBJ2-5; D is possibly TRBD1 (6 bases). The CDR3 nucleotides are TGTGCCAGCAGCTCCCGTGGACAGCTTACGGAGACCCAGTACTTC. This gives the protein CASSSRGQLTETQYF.